This paragraph reports one TCR beta chain. The antigen is not known. This record belongs to a study of CD8 T cells in Susac syndrome. Overall study results and limits: It was acknowledged in the study that its TCR sequencing and HLA analysis involved a relatively small number of individuals.

The study sequenced TCR beta in blood CD8+ and CD4+ T cells. TEMRA cells were FACS-enriched, and CD8+ and CD4+ T cells were isolated negatively. Germline CDR1 is SGHRS and CDR2 is YFSETQ. The CDR3 spans 15 residues. V lost 7 bases to trimming and J lost 3 bases, with 20 bases between them. cDNA came from about 0.5 to 1 ug RNA primed by random hexamers. It was immunoSEQ multiplex PCR that amplified TCR beta CDR3 across 54 Vbeta and 13 Jbeta. MiXCR, run by TCRdb on the immunoSEQ multiplex PCR reads, gives a single entry per CDR3 protein. This table holds around 200,000 distinct CDR3 sequences, over 90% found once.

The V and J genes are TRBV5-1 and TRBJ2-7; D may be TRBD2 (5 bases). Sequencing was done on a sample of CD4+ T cells from PBMCs. This TCR came from a human donor with multiple sclerosis. This CDR3 is CASRKILGRDYEQYV. DNA for the CDR3: TGCGCCAGCCGAAAGATCCTCGGACGGGACTACGAGCAGTACGTC.